This T cell receptor beta chain originates from a study of CD8 T cells in Susac syndrome. The T cells that were sequenced for TCR beta were CD8+ and CD4+ cells from blood. Negative isolation yielded CD4+ and CD8+ T cells, and FACS enriched TEMRA cells. General observations from the study: Across the total CD8+ repertoires, sixteen Susac-specific public clones were found. The CD8+ TEMRA repertoires yielded five such clones.

Of note for this clonotype: Its target is unknown.

Germline V lookup: CDR1 SQVTM, CDR2 ANQGSEA. CDR3 length: 13 residues. The ends lost 4 bases at V and 6 bases at J; junction bases unmatched: 5. RNA amounts of roughly 0.5 to 1 ug underwent reverse transcription with random hexamers. TCR beta CDR3 was amplified by immunoSEQ covering 54 Vbeta and 13 Jbeta. TCRdb passed the immunoSEQ multiplex PCR reads through MiXCR, listing each CDR3 protein once. Here the sample spans about 53,000 distinct CDR3 sequences, 95% being singletons. This clonotype was obtained from a human donor with Susac syndrome. Sequenced input: CD8+ T cells from PBMCs. The V gene is TRBV29-1, the J gene TRBJ2-7; TRBD1 agrees at 11 bases. CDR3 DNA: TGCAGCGTTGGGTCCGGGACAGGGGGCGAGCAGTACTTC. Encoded protein: CSVGSGTGGEQYF.